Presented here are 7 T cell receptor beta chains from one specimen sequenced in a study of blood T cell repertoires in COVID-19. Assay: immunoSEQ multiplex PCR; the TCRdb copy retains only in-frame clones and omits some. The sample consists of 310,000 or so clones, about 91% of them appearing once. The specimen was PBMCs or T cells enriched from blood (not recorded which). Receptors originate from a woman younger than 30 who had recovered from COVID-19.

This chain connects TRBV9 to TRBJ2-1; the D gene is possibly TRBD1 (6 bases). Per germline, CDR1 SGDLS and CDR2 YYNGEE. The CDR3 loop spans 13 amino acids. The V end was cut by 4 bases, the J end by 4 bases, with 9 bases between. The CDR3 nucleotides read TGTGCCAGCAGCCCCCAGGGGTACAATGAGCAGTTCTTC. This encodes CASSPQGYNEQFF.

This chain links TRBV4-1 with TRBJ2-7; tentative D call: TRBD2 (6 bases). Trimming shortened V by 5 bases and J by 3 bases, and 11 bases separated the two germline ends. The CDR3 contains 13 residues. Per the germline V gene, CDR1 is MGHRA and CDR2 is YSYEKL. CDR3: CASSAGLNYEQYF. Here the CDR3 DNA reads TGCGCCAGCAGCGCGGGACTGAACTACGAGCAGTACTTC.

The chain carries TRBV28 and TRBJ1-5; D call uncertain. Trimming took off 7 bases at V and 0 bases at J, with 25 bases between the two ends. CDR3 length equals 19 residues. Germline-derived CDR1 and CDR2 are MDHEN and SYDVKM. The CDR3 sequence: CASTRIYLAGSYSNQPQHF. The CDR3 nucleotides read TGTGCCAGCACCCGTATCTATCTTGCGGGATCCTATAGCAATCAGCCCCAGCATTTT. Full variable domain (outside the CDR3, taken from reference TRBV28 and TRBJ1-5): DVKVTQSSRYLVKRTGEKVFLECVQDMDHENMFWYRQDPGLGLRLIYFSYDVKMKEKGDIPEGYSVSREKKERFSLILESASTNQTSMYLCASTRIYLAGSYSNQPQHFGDGTRLSIL.

CDR3 region: CASAREGFYEQFF. For the CDR3, the DNA is TGTGCCAGCGCCAGGGAGGGATTTTATGAGCAGTTCTTC. The chain couples TRBV5-4 to TRBJ2-1; 7 bases line up with TRBD2. This CDR3 has 13 amino acids. The V and J ends lost 7 bases and 8 bases, in that order; junction bases with no gene match: 9. Per germline, CDR1 SGHNT and CDR2 YYREEE (reference sequence). The full variable domain, in which reference TRBV5-4 and TRBJ2-1 provide the parts outside the CDR3, is ETGVTQSPTHLIKTRGQQVTLRCSSQSGHNTVSWYQQALGQGPQFIFQYYREEENGRGNFPPRFSGLQFPNYSSELNVNALELDDSALYLCASAREGFYEQFFGPGTRLTVL.

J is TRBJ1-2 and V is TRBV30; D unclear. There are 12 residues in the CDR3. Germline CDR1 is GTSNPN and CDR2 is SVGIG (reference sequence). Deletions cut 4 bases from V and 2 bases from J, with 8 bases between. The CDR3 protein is CAWTPTNYGYTF. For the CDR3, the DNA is TGTGCCTGGACTCCTACGAACTATGGCTACACCTTC.

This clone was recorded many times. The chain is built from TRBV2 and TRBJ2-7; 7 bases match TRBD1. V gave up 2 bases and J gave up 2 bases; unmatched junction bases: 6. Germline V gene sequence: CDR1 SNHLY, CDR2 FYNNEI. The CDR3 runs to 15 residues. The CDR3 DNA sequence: TGTGCCAGCAGTGAAACAGGACAGGAGACCTACGAGCAGTACTTC. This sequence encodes CASSETGQETYEQYF.

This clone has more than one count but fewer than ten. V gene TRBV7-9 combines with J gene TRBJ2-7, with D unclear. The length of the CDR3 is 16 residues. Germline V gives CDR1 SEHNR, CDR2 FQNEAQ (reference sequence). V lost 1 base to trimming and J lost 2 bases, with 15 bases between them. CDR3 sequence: CASSLEHSQHPYEQYF. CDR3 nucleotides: TGTGCCAGCAGCTTAGAGCACAGCCAACATCCCTACGAGCAGTACTTC.